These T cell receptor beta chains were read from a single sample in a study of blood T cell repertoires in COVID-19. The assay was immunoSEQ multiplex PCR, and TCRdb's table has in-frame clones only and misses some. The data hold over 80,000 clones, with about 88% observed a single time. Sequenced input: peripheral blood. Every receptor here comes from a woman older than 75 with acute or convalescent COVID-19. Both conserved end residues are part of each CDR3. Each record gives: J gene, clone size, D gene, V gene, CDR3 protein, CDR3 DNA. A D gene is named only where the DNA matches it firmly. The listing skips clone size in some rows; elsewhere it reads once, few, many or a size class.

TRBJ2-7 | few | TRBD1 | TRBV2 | CASTGQGYEQYF | TGTGCCAGCACCGGACAGGGCTACGAGCAGTACTTC
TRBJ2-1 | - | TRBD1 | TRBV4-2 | CASSQGQGGPNNEQFF | TGTGCCAGCAGCCAGGGACAGGGGGGCCCTAACAATGAGCAGTTCTTC
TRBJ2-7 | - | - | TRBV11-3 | CASSPSGVTYEQYF | TGTGCCAGCAGCCCCTCGGGGGTGACCTACGAGCAGTACTTC
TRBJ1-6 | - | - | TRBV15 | CATSRDRAAADNSPLHF | TGTGCCACCAGCAGAGACAGGGCCGCCGCCGATAATTCACCCCTCCACTTT
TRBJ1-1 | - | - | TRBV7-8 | CASSPLGSGRAVSNAFF | TGTGCCAGCAGCCCACTAGGAAGTGGACGGGCGGTCTCCAATGCTTTCTTT
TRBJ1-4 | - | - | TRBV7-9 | CASSLQGSDEKLFF | TGTGCCAGCAGCTTACAGGGATCAGATGAAAAACTGTTTTTT
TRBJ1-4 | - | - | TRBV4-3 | CASSPFARTNEKLFF | TGCGCCAGCAGCCCATTCGCCAGAACTAATGAAAAACTGTTTTTT
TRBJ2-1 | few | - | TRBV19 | CASSITSYNEQFF | TGTGCCAGTAGTATAACCAGCTACAATGAGCAGTTCTTC
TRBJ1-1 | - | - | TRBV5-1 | CASSPRTDDTEAFF | TGCGCCAGCAGCCCGCGGACTGACGATACTGAAGCTTTCTTT
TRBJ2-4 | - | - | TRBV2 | CAQRGPPRTNIQYF | TGTGCCCAGCGCGGGCCACCCAGAACGAACATTCAGTACTTC
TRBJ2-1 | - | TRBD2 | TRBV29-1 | CSVGRAGGSYNEQFF | TGCAGCGTTGGGCGAGCGGGAGGCTCCTACAATGAGCAGTTCTTC
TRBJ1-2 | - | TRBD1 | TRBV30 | CASYSGTDYGYTF | TGTGCCTCCTATTCCGGGACAGACTATGGCTACACCTTC
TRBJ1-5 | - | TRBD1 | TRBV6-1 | CASSAGQGRGNQPQHF | TGTGCCAGCAGTGCCGGACAGGGTAGGGGCAATCAGCCCCAGCATTTT
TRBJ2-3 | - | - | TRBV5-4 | CASSFGGTDTQYF | TGTGCCAGCAGCTTCGGGGGCACAGATACGCAGTATTTT
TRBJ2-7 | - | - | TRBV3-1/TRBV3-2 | CASSQVPGGEQYF | TGTGCCAGCAGCCAAGTCCCGGGCGGGGAGCAGTACTTC
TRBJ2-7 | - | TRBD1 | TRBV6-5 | CASSYSRTGGPYEQYF | TGTGCCAGCAGTTACTCCAGGACAGGGGGCCCCTACGAGCAGTACTTC
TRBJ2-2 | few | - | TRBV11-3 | CASSGRGRTGELFF | TGTGCCAGCAGTGGGCGGGGTCGCACCGGGGAGCTGTTTTTT
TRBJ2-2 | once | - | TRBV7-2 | CASSLVGIAIGELFF | TGTGCCAGCAGCTTAGTAGGGATAGCGATCGGGGAGCTGTTTTTT
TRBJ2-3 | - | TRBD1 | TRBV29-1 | CSVSTGTGSTDTQYF | TGCAGCGTTTCCACCGGGACAGGAAGCACAGATACGCAGTATTTT
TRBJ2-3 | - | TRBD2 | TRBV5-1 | CASSLNSGGDTQYF | TGCGCCAGCAGCTTGAATAGCGGGGGTGATACGCAGTATTTT
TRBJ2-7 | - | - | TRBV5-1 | CASSMDARAYEQYF | TGCGCCAGCAGCATGGATGCGAGGGCCTACGAGCAGTACTTC
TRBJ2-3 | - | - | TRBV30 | CAWSVLGDTQYF | TGTGCCTGGAGTGTACTAGGAGATACGCAGTATTTT
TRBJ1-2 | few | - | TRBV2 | CASSEYREGYGGYTF | TGTGCCAGCAGTGAATACAGGGAAGGGTATGGGGGCTACACCTTC
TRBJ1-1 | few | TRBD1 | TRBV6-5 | CASSSGQVNTEAFF | TGTGCCAGCAGTTCGGGACAGGTGAACACTGAAGCTTTCTTT
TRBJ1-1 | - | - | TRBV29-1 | CSVAEGENTEAFF | TGCAGCGTTGCTGAGGGGGAGAACACTGAAGCTTTCTTT